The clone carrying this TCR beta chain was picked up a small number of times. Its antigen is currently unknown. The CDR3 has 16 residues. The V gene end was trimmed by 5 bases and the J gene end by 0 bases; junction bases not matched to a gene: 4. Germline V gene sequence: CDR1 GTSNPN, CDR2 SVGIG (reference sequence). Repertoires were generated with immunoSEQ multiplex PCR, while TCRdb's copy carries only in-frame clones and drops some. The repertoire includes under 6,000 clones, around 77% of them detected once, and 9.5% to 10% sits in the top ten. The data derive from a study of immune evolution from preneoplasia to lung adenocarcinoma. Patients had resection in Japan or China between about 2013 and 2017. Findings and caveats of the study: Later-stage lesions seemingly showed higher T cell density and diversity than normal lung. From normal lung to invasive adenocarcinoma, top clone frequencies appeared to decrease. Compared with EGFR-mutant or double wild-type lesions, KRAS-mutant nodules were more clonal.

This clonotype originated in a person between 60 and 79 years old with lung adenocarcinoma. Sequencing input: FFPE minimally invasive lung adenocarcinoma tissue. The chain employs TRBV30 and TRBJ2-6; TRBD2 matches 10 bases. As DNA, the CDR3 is TGTGCCTGGGATATAGCGGGAGGCTCTGGGGCCAACGTCCTGACTTTC. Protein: CAWDIAGGSGANVLTF.